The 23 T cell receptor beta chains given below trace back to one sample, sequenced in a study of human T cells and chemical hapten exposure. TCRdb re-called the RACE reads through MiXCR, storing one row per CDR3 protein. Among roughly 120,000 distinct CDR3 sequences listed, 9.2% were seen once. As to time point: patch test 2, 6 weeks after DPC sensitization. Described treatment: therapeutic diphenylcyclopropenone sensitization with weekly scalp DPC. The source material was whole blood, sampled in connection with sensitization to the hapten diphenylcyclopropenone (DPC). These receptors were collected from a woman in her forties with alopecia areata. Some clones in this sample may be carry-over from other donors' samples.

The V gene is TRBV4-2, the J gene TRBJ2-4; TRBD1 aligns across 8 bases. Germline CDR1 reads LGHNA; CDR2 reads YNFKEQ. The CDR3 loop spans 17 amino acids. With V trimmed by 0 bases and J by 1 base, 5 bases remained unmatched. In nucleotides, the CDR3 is TGTGCCAGCAGCCAAGAGGACAGGGAGATTGCCAAAAACATTCAGTACTTC. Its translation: CASSQEDREIAKNIQYF.

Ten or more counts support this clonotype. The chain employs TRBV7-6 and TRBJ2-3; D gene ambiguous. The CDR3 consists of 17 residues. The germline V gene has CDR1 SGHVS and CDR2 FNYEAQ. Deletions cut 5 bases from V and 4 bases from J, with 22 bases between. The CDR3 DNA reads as TGTGCCAGCAGCCCCCTATACGTTTTGGACCCCCCAGATACGCAGTATTTT. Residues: CASSPLYVLDPPDTQYF.

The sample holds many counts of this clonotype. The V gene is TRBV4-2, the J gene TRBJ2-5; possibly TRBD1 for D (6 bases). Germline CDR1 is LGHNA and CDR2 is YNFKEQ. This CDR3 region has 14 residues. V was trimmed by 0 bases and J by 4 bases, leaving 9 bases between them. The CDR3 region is CASSQDRGSETQYF. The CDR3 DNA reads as TGTGCCAGCAGCCAAGACAGGGGATCAGAGACCCAGTACTTC.

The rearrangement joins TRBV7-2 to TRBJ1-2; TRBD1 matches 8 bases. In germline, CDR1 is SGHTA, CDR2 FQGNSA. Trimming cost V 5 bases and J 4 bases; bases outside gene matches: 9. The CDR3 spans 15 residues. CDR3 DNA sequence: TGTGCCAGCAGCCCAACCCCGGACAGGGCCTATGGCTACACCTTC. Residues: CASSPTPDRAYGYTF. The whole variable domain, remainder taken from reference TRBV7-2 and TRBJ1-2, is GAGVSQSPSNKVTEKGKDVELRCDPISGHTALYWYRQSLGQGLEFLIYFQGNSAPDKSGLPSDRFSAERTGGSVSTLTIQRTQQEDSAVYLCASSPTPDRAYGYTFGSGTRLTVV.

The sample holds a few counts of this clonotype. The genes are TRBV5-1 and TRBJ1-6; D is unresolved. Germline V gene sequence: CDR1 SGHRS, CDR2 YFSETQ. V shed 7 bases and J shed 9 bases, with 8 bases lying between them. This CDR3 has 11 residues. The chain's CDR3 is CASGDTSPLHF. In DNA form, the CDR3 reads TGCGCCAGCGGCGACACTTCACCCCTCCACTTT.

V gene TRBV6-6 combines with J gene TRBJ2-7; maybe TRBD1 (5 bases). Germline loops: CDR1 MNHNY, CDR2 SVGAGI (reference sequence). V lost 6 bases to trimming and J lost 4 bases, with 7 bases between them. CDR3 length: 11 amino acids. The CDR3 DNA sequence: TGTGCCAGCAGCCGACAGTACGAGCAGTACTTC. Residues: CASSRQYEQYF.

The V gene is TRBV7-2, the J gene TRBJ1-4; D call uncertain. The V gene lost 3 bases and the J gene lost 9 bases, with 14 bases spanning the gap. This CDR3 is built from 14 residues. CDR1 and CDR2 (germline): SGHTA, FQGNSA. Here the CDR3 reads CASSFTVGRKKLFF. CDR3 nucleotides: TGTGCCAGCAGCTTCACCGTAGGAAGGAAAAAACTGTTTTTT.

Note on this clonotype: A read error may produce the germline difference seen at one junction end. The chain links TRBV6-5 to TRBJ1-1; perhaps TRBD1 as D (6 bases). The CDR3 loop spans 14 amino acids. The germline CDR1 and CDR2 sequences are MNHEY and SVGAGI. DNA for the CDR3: TGTGCCAGCAGTTATCGGCAGGGGAACACTGAAGCTTACTTT. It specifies CASSYRQGNTEAYF.

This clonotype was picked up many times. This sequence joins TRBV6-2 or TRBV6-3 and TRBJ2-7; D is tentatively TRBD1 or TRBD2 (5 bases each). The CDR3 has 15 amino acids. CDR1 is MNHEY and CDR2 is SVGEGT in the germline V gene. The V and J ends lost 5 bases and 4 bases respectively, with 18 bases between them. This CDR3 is CASSRTGDGGYEQYF. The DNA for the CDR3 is TGTGCCAGCAGTCGAACTGGAGATGGGGGTTACGAGCAGTACTTC.

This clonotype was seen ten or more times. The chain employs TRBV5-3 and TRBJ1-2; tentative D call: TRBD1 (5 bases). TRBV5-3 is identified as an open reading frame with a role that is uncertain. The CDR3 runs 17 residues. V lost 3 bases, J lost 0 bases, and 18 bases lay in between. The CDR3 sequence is CARSSRGPAPTNYGYTF. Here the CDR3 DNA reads TGTGCCAGAAGCTCAAGGGGACCGGCACCTACTAACTATGGCTACACCTTC.

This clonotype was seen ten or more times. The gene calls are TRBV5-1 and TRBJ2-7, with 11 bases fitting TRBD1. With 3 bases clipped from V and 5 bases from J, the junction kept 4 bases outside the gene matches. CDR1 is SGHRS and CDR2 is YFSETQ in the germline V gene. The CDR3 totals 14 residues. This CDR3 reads CASSSRTGGDEQYF. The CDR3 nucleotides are TGCGCCAGCAGCTCTAGGACAGGGGGCGACGAGCAGTACTTC. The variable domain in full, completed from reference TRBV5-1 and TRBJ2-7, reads KAGVTQTPRYLIKTRGQQVTLSCSPISGHRSVSWYQQTPGQGLQFLFEYFSETQRNKGNFPGRFSGRQFSNSRSEMNVSTLELGDSALYLCASSSRTGGDEQYFGPGTRLTVT.

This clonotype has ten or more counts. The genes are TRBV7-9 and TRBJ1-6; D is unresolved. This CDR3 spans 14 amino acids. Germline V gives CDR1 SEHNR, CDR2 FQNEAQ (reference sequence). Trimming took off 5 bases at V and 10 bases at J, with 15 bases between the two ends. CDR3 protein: CASSLRAGASPLHF. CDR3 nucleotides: TGTGCCAGCAGCCTACGCGCGGGAGCCTCACCCCTCCACTTT.

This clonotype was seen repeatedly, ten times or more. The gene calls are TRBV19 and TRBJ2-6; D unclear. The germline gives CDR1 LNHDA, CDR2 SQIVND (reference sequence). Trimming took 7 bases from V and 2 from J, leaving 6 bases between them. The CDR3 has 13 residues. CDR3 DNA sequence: TGTGCCAGTATAGGGACTGGGGCCAACGTCCTGACTTTC. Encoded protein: CASIGTGANVLTF.

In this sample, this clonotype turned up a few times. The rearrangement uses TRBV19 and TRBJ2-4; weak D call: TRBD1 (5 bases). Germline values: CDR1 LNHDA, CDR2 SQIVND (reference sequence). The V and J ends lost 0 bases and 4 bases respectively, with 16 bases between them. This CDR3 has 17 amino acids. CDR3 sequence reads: CASSIDRSGQAKNIQYF. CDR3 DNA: TGTGCCAGTAGTATAGATCGGTCAGGGCAAGCGAAAAACATTCAGTACTTC.

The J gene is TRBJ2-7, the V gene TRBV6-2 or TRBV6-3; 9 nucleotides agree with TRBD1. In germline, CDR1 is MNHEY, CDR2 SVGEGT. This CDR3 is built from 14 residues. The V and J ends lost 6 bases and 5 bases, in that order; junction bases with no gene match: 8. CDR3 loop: CASSVDRGIDEQYF. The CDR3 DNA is TGTGCCAGCAGCGTTGACAGGGGGATCGACGAGCAGTACTTC.

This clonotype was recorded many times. CDR3 loop: CASSRDLGSDEQFF. CDR3 DNA: TGTGCCAGCAGTCGCGACTTGGGGTCAGATGAGCAGTTCTTC. This rearrangement joins TRBV5-4 to TRBJ2-1; no definite D call. The CDR3 runs to 14 residues. V was trimmed by 5 bases and J by 8 bases, leaving 17 bases between them. Germline CDR1 reads SGHNT; CDR2 reads YYREEE (reference sequence).

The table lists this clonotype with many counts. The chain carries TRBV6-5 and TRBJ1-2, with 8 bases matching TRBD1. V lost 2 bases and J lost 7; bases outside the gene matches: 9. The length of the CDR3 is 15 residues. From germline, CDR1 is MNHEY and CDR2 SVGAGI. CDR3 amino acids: CASSYGRTGGTGYTF. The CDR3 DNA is TGTGCCAGCAGTTACGGTCGAACAGGGGGAACTGGCTACACCTTC.

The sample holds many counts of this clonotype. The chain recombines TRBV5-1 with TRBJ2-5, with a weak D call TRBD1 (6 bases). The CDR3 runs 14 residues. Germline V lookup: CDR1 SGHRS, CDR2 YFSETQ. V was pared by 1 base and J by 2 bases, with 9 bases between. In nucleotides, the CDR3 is TGCGCCAGCAGCTTGACAGGACAGCAAGAGACCCAGTACTTC. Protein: CASSLTGQQETQYF.

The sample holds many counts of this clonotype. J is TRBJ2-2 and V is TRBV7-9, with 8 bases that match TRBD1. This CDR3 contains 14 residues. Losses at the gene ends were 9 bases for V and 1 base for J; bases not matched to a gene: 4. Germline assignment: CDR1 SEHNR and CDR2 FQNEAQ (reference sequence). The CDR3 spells CASTGGRNTGELFF. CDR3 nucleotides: TGTGCCAGTACAGGGGGACGGAACACCGGGGAGCTGTTTTTT.

The DNA of the CDR3 is TGTGCCAGCAGCTTACCCTTTTCGACGGCAAAACAAGAGACCCAGTACTTC. As protein: CASSLPFSTAKQETQYF. The rearrangement links TRBV7-9 to TRBJ2-5; D gene uncertain. Germline lookup yields CDR1 SEHNR and CDR2 FQNEAQ (reference sequence). Between the trimmed V and J ends, which lost 2 bases and 2 bases, there was a span of 18 bases. The CDR3 spans 17 residues. Using reference TRBV7-9 and TRBJ2-5 for the parts outside the CDR3, the full variable domain is DTGVSQNPRHKITKRGQNVTFRCDPISEHNRLYWYRQTLGQGPEFLTYFQNEAQLEKSRLLSDRFSAERPKGSFSTLEIQRTEQGDSAMYLCASSLPFSTAKQETQYFGPGTRLLVL.

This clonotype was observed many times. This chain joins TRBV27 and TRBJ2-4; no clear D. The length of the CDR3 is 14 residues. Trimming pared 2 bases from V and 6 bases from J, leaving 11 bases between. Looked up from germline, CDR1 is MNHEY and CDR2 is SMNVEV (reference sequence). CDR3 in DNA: TGTGCCAGCAGTTTAACATCACGCGCAAACATTCAGTACTTC. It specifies CASSLTSRANIQYF.

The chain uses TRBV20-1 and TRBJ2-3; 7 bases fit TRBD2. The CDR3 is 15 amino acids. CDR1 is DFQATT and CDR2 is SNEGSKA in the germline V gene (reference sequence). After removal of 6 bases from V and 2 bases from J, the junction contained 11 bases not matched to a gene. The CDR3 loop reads CSATTGGTSTDTQYF. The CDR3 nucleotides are TGCAGTGCCACCACCGGGGGGACCTCCACAGATACGCAGTATTTT.

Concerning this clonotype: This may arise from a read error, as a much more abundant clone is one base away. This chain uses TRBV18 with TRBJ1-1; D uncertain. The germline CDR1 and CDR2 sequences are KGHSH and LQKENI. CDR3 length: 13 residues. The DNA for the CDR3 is TGTGCCAGCTCACTCGACCAGAACACTGAAGTTTTCTTT. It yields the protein CASSLDQNTEVFF.